These 20 T cell receptor beta chains were sequenced from one sample in a study of tumor-infiltrating lymphocytes in localized non-small cell lung cancer. TCRdb keeps only in-frame clones here, not all; method: immunoSEQ multiplex PCR. The table has some 7,100 clones, over 60% seen once. Specimen: uninvolved lung tissue not adjacent to the tumor. The receptors stem from a human donor with non-small cell lung cancer.

The V and J genes are TRBV5-1 and TRBJ2-3; weak D call: TRBD2 (6 bases). Trimming took 4 bases from V and 1 from J, leaving 13 bases between them. CDR3 length equals 15 residues. Germline V gene data show CDR1 as SGHRS and CDR2 as YFSETQ. The CDR3 is CASSPAGRRTDTQYF. The CDR3 DNA is TGCGCCAGCAGCCCCGCGGGGAGACGCACAGATACGCAGTATTTT.

This clone has just one count. The chain couples TRBV14 to TRBJ2-1; 10 nucleotides agree with TRBD2. This CDR3 has 15 residues. Germline-derived CDR1 and CDR2 are SGHDN and FVKESK. V shed 4 bases and J 6 bases; nucleotides not matched to a gene: 6. The CDR3 nucleotides are TGTGCCAGCAGCCTATTGACTAGCGGGTCCAATGAGCAGTTCTTC. Translating gives CASSLLTSGSNEQFF.

The rearrangement uses TRBV9 and TRBJ2-7; TRBD2 agrees at 8 bases. This CDR3 has 15 amino acids. J lost 6 bases, V lost 4 bases, and 12 bases had no gene match. Germline V gives CDR1 SGDLS, CDR2 YYNGEE. The CDR3 nucleotides read TGTGCCAGCAGCTCAGATGGGACTAGAGGATCCGAGCAGTACTTC. It translates to CASSSDGTRGSEQYF.

The rearrangement joins TRBV5-4 to TRBJ2-5, with D possibly TRBD2 on 6 matching bases. V was trimmed by 0 bases and J by 9 bases, leaving 21 bases between them. Germline CDR1 is SGHNT and CDR2 is YYREEE (reference sequence). The CDR3 has 16 residues. For the CDR3, the DNA is TGTGCCAGCAGCTTGGGGGCTAGCGCCCACCTAGGGGCCCAGTACTTC. It specifies CASSLGASAHLGAQYF.

The gene calls are TRBV5-1 and TRBJ1-3, with TRBD1 identical over 7 bases. Trimming removed 0 bases from V and 2 bases from J; junction bases left unmatched: 5. CDR3 length equals 16 residues. The germline V gene encodes CDR1 SGHRS and CDR2 YFSETQ. CDR3 nucleotide sequence: TGCGCCAGCAGCTTGGGGGGGACAGCCACTGGAAACACCATATATTTT. Encoded protein: CASSLGGTATGNTIYF.

This rearrangement joins TRBV27 to TRBJ1-6; tentative D call: TRBD1 (6 bases). Germline V lookup: CDR1 MNHEY, CDR2 SMNVEV (reference sequence). Trimming left V 4 bases short and J 9 bases short, with 10 bases between. This CDR3 is built from 13 residues. CDR3 sequence: CASSSTGISPLHF. In DNA, the CDR3 is TGTGCCAGCAGTTCAACAGGGATTTCACCCCTCCACTTT.

The rearrangement links TRBV28 to TRBJ2-5; TRBD1 is a possible D gene (6 bases). This CDR3 has 15 residues. The germline V gene encodes CDR1 MDHEN and CDR2 SYDVKM. Trimming took off 4 bases at V and 0 bases at J, with 12 bases between the two ends. The CDR3 loop reads CASSSRDTYQETQYF. In nucleotides, the CDR3 is TGTGCCAGCAGTTCCCGGGACACATACCAAGAGACCCAGTACTTC.

The chain employs TRBV19 and TRBJ1-5; unclear D gene. This CDR3 is built from 13 residues. Trimming stripped 6 bases from V and 5 bases from J, with 11 bases between. CDR1 is LNHDA and CDR2 is SQIVND in the germline V gene (reference sequence). The CDR3 here is CASRVVGYQPQHF. CDR3 bases: TGTGCCAGTAGGGTAGTAGGCTATCAGCCCCAGCATTTT.

This clone appeared a single time. V is TRBV18 and J is TRBJ2-7; D is unresolved. From germline, CDR1 is KGHSH and CDR2 LQKENI. The V end was cut by 1 base, the J end by 0 bases, with 13 bases between. CDR3 size: 16 residues. This chain's CDR3 is CASSPLRLLSSYEQYF. CDR3 bases: TGTGCCAGCTCACCACTACGCCTTCTGAGCTCCTACGAGCAGTACTTC.

The chain employs TRBV6-5 and TRBJ1-1; D is unclear. This CDR3 is built from 14 residues. The V end lost 2 bases, the J end lost 4 bases, and 11 bases lay between the germline ends. Germline V gene data show CDR1 as MNHEY and CDR2 as SVGAGI. CDR3 region: CASSYEGWSTEAFF. The CDR3 DNA reads TGTGCCAGCAGTTACGAGGGATGGAGCACTGAAGCTTTCTTT.

The chain joins TRBV14 to TRBJ1-3, with D unclear. This CDR3 is 16 amino acids long. Per the germline V gene, CDR1 is SGHDN and CDR2 is FVKESK. The ends were cut back, 4 bases at V and 0 bases at J, with 13 bases in the middle. The CDR3 reads CASSLQTRSSGNTIYF. The CDR3 bases are TGTGCCAGCAGCCTTCAGACCAGATCCTCTGGAAACACCATATATTTT.

This chain joins TRBV6-5 and TRBJ1-1; D possibly corresponds to TRBD1 (6 bases). The CDR3 is 12 amino acids. Germline CDR1 and CDR2: MNHEY and SVGAGI. Trimming shortened V by 6 bases and J by 6 bases, and 11 bases separated the two germline ends. CDR3 nucleotides: TGTGCCAGCAGCCATGGGACACCTGAAGCTTTCTTT. It yields the protein CASSHGTPEAFF.

The rearrangement joins TRBV18 to TRBJ2-5; D remains unclear. The germline gives CDR1 KGHSH, CDR2 LQKENI. CDR3 length: 13 amino acids. Trimming removed 1 base at V and 5 bases at J, with 8 bases between. The chain's CDR3 is CASSPQMIETQYF. CDR3 coding DNA: TGTGCCAGCTCACCACAGATGATTGAGACCCAGTACTTC.

The rearrangement joins TRBV10-1 to TRBJ1-1; weak D call: TRBD1 (5 bases). Per germline, CDR1 WNHNN and CDR2 SYGVQD (reference sequence). This CDR3 comprises 12 residues. V lost 4 bases and J 3 bases, leaving 6 bases between the germline ends. CDR3 amino acids: CASSGQHTEAFF. Written as DNA, the CDR3 is TGCGCCAGCAGTGGACAGCACACTGAAGCTTTCTTT.

The CDR3, as DNA: TGTGCCAGCTCACCGCGACAGGGTATCGACACTGAAGCTTTCTTT. Protein: CASSPRQGIDTEAFF. This sequence joins TRBV18 and TRBJ1-1; TRBD1 matches at 7 bases. CDR1 is KGHSH, CDR2 LQKENI, per germline. V lost 3 bases to trimming and J lost 3 bases; unmatched junction nucleotides: 7. The CDR3 covers 15 residues.

The chain has TRBV7-9 and TRBJ2-1; possibly TRBD1 or TRBD2 for D (5 bases each). V dropped 5 bases and J dropped 9 bases, with 17 bases sitting between them. Germline loops: CDR1 SEHNR, CDR2 FQNEAQ (reference sequence). This CDR3 is 14 amino acids long. In nucleotides, the CDR3 is TGTGCCAGCAGCAAAGCCGGGGCCGGCGGTGAGCAGTTCTTC. Its protein is CASSKAGAGGEQFF.

This sequence joins TRBV9 and TRBJ2-2, with 10 bases that match TRBD2. Unmatched junction bases numbered 9, after V lost 0 bases and J lost 7 bases. Germline assignment: CDR1 SGDLS and CDR2 YYNGEE. The CDR3 runs to 17 residues. The CDR3 DNA reads TGTGCCAGCAGCGTAGAATCCCTAGCGGGAGATATCGGGGAGCTGTTTTTT. This encodes CASSVESLAGDIGELFF.

The J gene is TRBJ2-7, the V gene TRBV6-6; 8 bases are a match to TRBD1. This CDR3 has 16 residues. The V gene's germline CDR1 is MNHNY and CDR2 SVGAGI (reference sequence). Losses at the gene ends were 2 bases for V and 6 bases for J; bases not matched to a gene: 12. CDR3 nucleotide sequence: TGTGCCAGCAGTTACAACCCAAGACAGGGGCACAGCGAGCAGTACTTC. It codes for CASSYNPRQGHSEQYF.

The rearrangement links TRBV6-5 to TRBJ2-7, with a weak D call TRBD2 (6 bases). Germline CDR1 MNHEY, CDR2 SVGAGI. This CDR3 is built from 14 residues. V lost 5 bases to trimming and J lost 1 base, with 12 bases between them. The CDR3: CASSRRVRSYEQYF. CDR3 bases: TGTGCCAGCAGTAGGAGGGTTAGATCCTACGAGCAGTACTTC.

In its sample, this clone was seen once. The genes are TRBV1 and TRBJ1-2. TRBV1 is a documented pseudogene. The CDR3 loop spans 16 amino acids. This chain's CDR3 is CTSSQRATRTPYGYTF. DNA of the CDR3: TGCACCAGCAGCCAAAGGGCAACACGAACGCCCTACGGCTACACCTTC.